This is a list of T cell receptor beta chains from one sample in a study of blood T cell repertoires in COVID-19. Assay used: immunoSEQ multiplex PCR; TCRdb lists only in-frame clones, some missing. The sample holds fewer than 350,000 clones, over 75% seen once. The sequencing sample was made of PBMCs or T cells enriched from blood (not recorded which). These receptors came from a woman aged 25 to 45 who had recovered from COVID-19. Both conserved end residues are part of each CDR3. Each record gives: D gene, V gene, J gene, clone size, CDR3 DNA, CDR3 protein. D genes are given only for firm matches. Size is omitted from some rows. Given values are once, few, many or a class for expanded clones.

D gene: .; V gene: TRBV13; J gene: TRBJ1-1; clone size: once; CDR3 DNA: TGTGCCAGCAGCTTAGGACGCCTAACTGAAGCTTTCTTT; CDR3 protein: CASSLGRLTEAFF
D gene: TRBD2; V gene: TRBV10-3; J gene: TRBJ2-3; clone size: once; CDR3 DNA: TGTGCCGTTTCCTTGACTAGCCGTGGCACAGATACGCAGTATTTT; CDR3 protein: CAVSLTSRGTDTQYF
D gene: .; V gene: TRBV9; J gene: TRBJ2-2; clone size: .; CDR3 DNA: TGTGCCAGCAGCGCCCGTCCGGGGGGACAGGCCATCACCGGGGAGCTGTTTTTT; CDR3 protein: CASSARPGGQAITGELFF
D gene: TRBD1; V gene: TRBV27; J gene: TRBJ2-3; clone size: once; CDR3 DNA: TGTGCCAGCAGTGATCGGGACAGACAAAGGGGAGATACGCAGTATTTT; CDR3 protein: CASSDRDRQRGDTQYF
D gene: .; V gene: TRBV11-2; J gene: TRBJ2-1; clone size: .; CDR3 DNA: TGTGCCAGCACCCCGACTCGTAATGAGCAGTTCTTC; CDR3 protein: CASTPTRNEQFF
D gene: .; V gene: TRBV29-1; J gene: TRBJ2-7; clone size: .; CDR3 DNA: TGCAGCCTCACCACAGGATCCGAGCAGTACTTC; CDR3 protein: CSLTTGSEQYF
D gene: .; V gene: TRBV5-1; J gene: TRBJ1-2; clone size: .; CDR3 DNA: TGCGCCAGCACGGCAGGGAAGCATGGCTACACCTTC; CDR3 protein: CASTAGKHGYTF
D gene: .; V gene: TRBV28; J gene: TRBJ1-1; clone size: .; CDR3 DNA: TGTGCCAGCAAAGGGGCCACTGAAGCTTTCTTT; CDR3 protein: CASKGATEAFF
D gene: .; V gene: TRBV19; J gene: TRBJ2-2; clone size: few; CDR3 DNA: TGTGCCAGTAGTACCCGAGGGGGGGGACAAAACACCGGGGAGCTGTTTTTT; CDR3 protein: CASSTRGGGQNTGELFF
D gene: TRBD1; V gene: TRBV5-1; J gene: TRBJ2-5; clone size: .; CDR3 DNA: TGCGCCAGCAGCTTAGAGACAGGGGGCGACGAGACCCAGTACTTC; CDR3 protein: CASSLETGGDETQYF
D gene: .; V gene: TRBV11-2; J gene: TRBJ2-1; clone size: .; CDR3 DNA: TGTGCCAGCAGCTTAGATCCGGGGGGCCTCAACAATGAGCAGTTCTTC; CDR3 protein: CASSLDPGGLNNEQFF
D gene: TRBD2; V gene: TRBV5-1; J gene: TRBJ2-2; clone size: .; CDR3 DNA: TGCGCCAGCAGCTTGGTAGGGCTAGCGGGAATTGGCACCGGGGAGCTGTTTTTT; CDR3 protein: CASSLVGLAGIGTGELFF
D gene: .; V gene: TRBV30; J gene: TRBJ1-4; clone size: .; CDR3 DNA: TGTGCCTGGAGTCGGGGGACCCATGAAAAACTGTTTTTT; CDR3 protein: CAWSRGTHEKLFF
D gene: .; V gene: TRBV11-3; J gene: TRBJ1-1; clone size: .; CDR3 DNA: TGTGCCAGCAGCTCTTGGAGGAACACTGAAGCTTTCTTT; CDR3 protein: CASSSWRNTEAFF
D gene: .; V gene: TRBV6-5; J gene: TRBJ2-1; clone size: .; CDR3 DNA: TGTGCCAGCGCGGGGGCTACCTACAATGAGCAGTTCTTC; CDR3 protein: CASAGATYNEQFF
D gene: .; V gene: TRBV12-3/TRBV12-4; J gene: TRBJ1-2; clone size: few; CDR3 DNA: TGTGCCAGCAGCCCCGACAGATACTATGGCTACACCTTC; CDR3 protein: CASSPDRYYGYTF
D gene: TRBD1; V gene: TRBV5-1; J gene: TRBJ1-1; clone size: .; CDR3 DNA: TGCGCCAGTATAGACAGGGCCGGGAACACTGAAGCTTTCTTT; CDR3 protein: CASIDRAGNTEAFF
D gene: .; V gene: TRBV18; J gene: TRBJ1-5; clone size: .; CDR3 DNA: TGTGCCAGCTCACCACAAGGGGTAAATCAGCCCCAGCATTTT; CDR3 protein: CASSPQGVNQPQHF
D gene: TRBD1; V gene: TRBV10-3; J gene: TRBJ2-2; clone size: once; CDR3 DNA: TGTGCCACCTGGACAGGCGGGGAGCTGTTTTTT; CDR3 protein: CATWTGGELFF
D gene: .; V gene: TRBV19; J gene: TRBJ1-4; clone size: .; CDR3 DNA: TGTGCCATAGAGGGAAGTGAAAAACTGTTTTTT; CDR3 protein: CAIEGSEKLFF